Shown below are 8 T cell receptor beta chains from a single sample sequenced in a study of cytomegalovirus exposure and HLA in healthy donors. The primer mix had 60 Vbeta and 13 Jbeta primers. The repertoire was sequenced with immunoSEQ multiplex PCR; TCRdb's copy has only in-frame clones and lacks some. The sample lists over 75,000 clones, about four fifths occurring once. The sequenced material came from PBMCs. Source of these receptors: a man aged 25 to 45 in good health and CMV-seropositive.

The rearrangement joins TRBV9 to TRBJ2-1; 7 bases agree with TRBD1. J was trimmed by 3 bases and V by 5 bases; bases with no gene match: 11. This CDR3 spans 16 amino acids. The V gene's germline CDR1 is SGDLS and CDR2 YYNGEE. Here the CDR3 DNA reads TGTGCCAGCAGTCGATTTGGGGCAGGGGGCTACAATGAGCAGTTCTTC. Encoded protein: CASSRFGAGGYNEQFF. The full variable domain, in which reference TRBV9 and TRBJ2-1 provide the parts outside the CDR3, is DSGVTQTPKHLITATGQRVTLRCSPRSGDLSVYWYQQSLDQGLQFLIQYYNGEERAKGNILERFSAQQFPDLHSELNLSSLELGDSALYFCASSRFGAGGYNEQFFGPGTRLTVL.

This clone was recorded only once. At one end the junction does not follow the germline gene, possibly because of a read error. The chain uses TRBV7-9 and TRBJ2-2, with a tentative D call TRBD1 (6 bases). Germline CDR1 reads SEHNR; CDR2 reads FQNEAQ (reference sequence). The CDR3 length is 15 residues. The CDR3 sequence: CSSSLAQGNTGELFF. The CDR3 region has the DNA TGTTCCAGCAGCTTAGCACAGGGGAACACCGGGGAGCTGTTTTTT.

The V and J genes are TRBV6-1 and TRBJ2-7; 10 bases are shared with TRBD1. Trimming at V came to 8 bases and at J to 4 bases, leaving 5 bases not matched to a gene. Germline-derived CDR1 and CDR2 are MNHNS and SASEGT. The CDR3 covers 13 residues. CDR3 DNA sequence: TGTGCCAGCGGCAGGGACAGGGGATACGAGCAGTACTTC. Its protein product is CASGRDRGYEQYF.

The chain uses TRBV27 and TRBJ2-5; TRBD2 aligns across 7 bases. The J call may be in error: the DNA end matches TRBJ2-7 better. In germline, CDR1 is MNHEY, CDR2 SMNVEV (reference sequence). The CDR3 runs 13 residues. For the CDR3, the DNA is TGTGCCAGCAGTTTGGCGGGAGCCTACGAGCAGTACTTC. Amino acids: CASSLAGAYEQYF.

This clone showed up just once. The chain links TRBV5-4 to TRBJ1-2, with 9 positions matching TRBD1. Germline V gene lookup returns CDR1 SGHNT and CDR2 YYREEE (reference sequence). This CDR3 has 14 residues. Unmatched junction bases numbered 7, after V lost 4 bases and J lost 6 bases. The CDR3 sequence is CASSRNRGQDGYTF. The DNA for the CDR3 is TGTGCCAGCAGCAGGAACAGGGGGCAGGATGGCTACACCTTC.

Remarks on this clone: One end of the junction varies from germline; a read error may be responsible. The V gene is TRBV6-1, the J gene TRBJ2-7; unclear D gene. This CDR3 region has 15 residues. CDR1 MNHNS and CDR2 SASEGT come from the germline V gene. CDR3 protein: CASREDGGPRWEQYF. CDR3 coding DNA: TGTGCCAGCAGGGAAGATGGCGGCCCGCGCTGGGAGCAGTACTTC.

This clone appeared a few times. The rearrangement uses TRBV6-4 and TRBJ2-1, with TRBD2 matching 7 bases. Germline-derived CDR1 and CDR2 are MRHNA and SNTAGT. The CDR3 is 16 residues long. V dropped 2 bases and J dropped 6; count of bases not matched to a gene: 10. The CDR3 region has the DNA TGTGCCAGCAGTGACAGAGGGACTGGGGGGGGCAATGAGCAGTTCTTC. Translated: CASSDRGTGGGNEQFF.

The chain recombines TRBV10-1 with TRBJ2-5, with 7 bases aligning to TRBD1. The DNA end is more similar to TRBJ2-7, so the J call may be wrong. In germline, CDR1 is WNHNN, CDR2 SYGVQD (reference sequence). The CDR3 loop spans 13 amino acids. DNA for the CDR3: TGCGCCAGCAGTGAAGGGACAGTTGCCGAGCAGTACTTC. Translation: CASSEGTVAEQYF.